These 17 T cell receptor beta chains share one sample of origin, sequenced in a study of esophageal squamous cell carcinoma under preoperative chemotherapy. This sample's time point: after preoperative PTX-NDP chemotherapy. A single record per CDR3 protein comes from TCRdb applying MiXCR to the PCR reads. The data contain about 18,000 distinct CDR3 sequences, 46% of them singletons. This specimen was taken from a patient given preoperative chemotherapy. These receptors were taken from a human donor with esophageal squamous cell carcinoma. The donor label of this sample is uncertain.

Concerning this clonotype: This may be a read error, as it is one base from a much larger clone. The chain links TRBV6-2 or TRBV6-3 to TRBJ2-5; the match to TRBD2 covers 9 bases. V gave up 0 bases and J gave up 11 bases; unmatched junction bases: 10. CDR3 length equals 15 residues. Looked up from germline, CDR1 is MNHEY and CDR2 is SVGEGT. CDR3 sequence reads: CASSYSTSGSDEQYF. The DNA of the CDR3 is TGTGCCAGCAGTTACTCGACTAGCGGTAGCGATGAGCAGTACTTC.

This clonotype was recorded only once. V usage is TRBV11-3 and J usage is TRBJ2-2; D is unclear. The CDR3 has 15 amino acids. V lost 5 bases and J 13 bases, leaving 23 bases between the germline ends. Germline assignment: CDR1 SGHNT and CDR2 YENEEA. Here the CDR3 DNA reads TGTGCCAGCAGCCCCAGGCCGGCGAGCACAGATGCGCTGTTTTTT. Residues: CASSPRPASTDALFF.

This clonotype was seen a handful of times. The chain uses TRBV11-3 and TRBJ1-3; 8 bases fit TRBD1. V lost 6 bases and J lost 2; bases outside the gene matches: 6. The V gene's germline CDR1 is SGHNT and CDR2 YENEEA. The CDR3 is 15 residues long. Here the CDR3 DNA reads TGTGCCAGCAGTCCAGGACAGGGTCCTGGAAACACCATATATTTT. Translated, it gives CASSPGQGPGNTIYF.

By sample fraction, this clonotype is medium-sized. CDR3 amino acids: CASSATRTGGLNGYTF. Written as DNA, the CDR3 is TGTGCCAGCAGCGCAACAAGGACAGGGGGGTTAAATGGCTACACCTTC. The chain joins TRBV7-9 to TRBJ1-2; 10 bases are a match to TRBD1. CDR1 and CDR2 from the germline V gene are SEHNR and FQNEAQ (reference sequence). CDR3 length equals 16 residues. With V trimmed by 5 bases and J by 6 bases, 12 bases remained unmatched. Full variable domain (missing parts from reference TRBV7-9 and TRBJ1-2): DTGVSQNPRHKITKRGQNVTFRCDPISEHNRLYWYRQTLGQGPEFLTYFQNEAQLEKSRLLSDRFSAERPKGSFSTLEIQRTEQGDSAMYLCASSATRTGGLNGYTFGSGTRLTVV.

CDR3 loop: CASSRGAGAPYEQYF. CDR3 DNA sequence: TGCGCCAGCAGCCGCGGGGCGGGGGCGCCCTACGAGCAGTACTTC. The rearrangement links TRBV4-1 to TRBJ2-5, with D possibly matching TRBD2 (7 bases). Gene TRBJ2-7 matches the end of the DNA better, so the J call may be wrong. CDR1 MGHRA and CDR2 YSYEKL come from the germline V gene. The CDR3 is 15 amino acids.

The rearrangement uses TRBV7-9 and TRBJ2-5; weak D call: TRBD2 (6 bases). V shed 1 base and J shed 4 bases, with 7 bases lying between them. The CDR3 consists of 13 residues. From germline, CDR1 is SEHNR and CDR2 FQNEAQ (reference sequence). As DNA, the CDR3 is TGTGCCAGCAGCTTAGGGGGAGGAGAGACCCAGTACTTC. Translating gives CASSLGGGETQYF.

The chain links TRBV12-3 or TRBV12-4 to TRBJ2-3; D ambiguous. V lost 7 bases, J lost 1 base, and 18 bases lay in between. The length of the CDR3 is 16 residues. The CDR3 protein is CASTALTSSRTDTQYF. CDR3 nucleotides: TGTGCCAGCACCGCCTTGACGAGCTCTCGCACAGATACGCAGTATTTT.

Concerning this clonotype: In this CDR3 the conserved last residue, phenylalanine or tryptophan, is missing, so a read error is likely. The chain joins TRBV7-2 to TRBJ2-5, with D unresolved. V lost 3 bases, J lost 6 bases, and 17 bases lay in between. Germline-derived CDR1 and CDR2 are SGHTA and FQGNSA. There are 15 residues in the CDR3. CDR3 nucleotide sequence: TGTGCCAGCAGCTTTCGCGGAGTGGGTCGGAAGACCCAGTACTCG. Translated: CASSFRGVGRKTQYS.

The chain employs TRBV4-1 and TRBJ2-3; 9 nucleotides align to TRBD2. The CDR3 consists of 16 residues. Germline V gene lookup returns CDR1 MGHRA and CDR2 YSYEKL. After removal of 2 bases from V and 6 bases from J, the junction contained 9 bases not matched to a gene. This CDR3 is CASSQPSGGPLDTQYF. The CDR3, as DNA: TGCGCCAGCAGCCAACCCAGCGGGGGGCCTCTGGATACGCAGTATTTT.

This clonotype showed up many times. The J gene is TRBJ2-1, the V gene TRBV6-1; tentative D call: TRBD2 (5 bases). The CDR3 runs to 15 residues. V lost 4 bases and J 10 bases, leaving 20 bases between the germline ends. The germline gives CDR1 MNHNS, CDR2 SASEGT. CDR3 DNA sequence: TGTGCCAGCAGTGGAAACTCGGGGAGCTCCTACGAGCAGTTCTTC. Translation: CASSGNSGSSYEQFF.

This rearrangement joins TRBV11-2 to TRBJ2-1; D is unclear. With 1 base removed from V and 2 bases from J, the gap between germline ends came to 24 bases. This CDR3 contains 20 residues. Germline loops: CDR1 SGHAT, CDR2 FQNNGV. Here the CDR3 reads CASSLVIRSQGFRPYNEQFF. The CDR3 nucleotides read TGTGCCAGCAGCTTAGTAATTAGGAGCCAAGGGTTCCGCCCCTACAATGAGCAGTTCTTC.

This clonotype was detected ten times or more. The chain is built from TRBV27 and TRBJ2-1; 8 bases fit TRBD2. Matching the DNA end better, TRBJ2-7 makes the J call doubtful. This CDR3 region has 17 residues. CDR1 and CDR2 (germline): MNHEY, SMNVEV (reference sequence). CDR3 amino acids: CASSLKASGGVYYEQYF. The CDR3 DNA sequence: TGTGCCAGCAGTTTAAAGGCTTCGGGGGGGGTTTACTACGAGCAGTACTTC.

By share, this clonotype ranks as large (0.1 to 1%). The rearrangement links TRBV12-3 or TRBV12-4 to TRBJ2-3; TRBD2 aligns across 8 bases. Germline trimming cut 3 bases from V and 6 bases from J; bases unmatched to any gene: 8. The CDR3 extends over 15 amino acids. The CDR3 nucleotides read TGTGCCAGCAGTTTCCGGGAGGGCCTGGTGGATACGCAGTATTTT. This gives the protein CASSFREGLVDTQYF.

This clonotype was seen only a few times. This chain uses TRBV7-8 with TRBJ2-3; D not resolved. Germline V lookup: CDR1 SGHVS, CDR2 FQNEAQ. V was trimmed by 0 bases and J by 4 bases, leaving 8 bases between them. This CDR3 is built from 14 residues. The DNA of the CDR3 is TGTGCCAGCAGCTTAGCCATTCGGGCAGATACGCAGTATTTT. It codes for CASSLAIRADTQYF. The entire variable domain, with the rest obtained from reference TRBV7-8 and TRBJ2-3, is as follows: GAGVSQSPRYKVAKRGQDVALRCDPISGHVSLFWYQQALGQGPEFLTYFQNEAQLDKSGLPSDRFFAERPEGSVSTLKIQRTQQEDSAVYLCASSLAIRADTQYFGPGTRLTVL.

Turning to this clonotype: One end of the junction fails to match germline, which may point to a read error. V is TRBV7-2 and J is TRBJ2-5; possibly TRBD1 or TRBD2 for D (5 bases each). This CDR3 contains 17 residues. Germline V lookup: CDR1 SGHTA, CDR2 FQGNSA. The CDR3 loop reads CGSSAGLRGGAQETQYF. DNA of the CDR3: TGTGGCAGCAGCGCAGGGCTCCGGGGCGGCGCCCAAGAGACCCAGTACTTC.

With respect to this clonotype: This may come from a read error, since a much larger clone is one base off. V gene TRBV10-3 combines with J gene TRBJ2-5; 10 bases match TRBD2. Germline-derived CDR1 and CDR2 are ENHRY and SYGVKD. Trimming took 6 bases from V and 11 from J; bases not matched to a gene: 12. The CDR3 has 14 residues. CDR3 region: CAISLAGADNEQYF. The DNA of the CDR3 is TGTGCCATCAGCCTAGCGGGAGCGGACAATGAGCAGTACTTC.

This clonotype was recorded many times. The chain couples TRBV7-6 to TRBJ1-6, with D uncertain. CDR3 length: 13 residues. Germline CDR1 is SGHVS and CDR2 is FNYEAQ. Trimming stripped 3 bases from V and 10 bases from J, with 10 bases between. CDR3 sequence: CASSLSGFSPLHF. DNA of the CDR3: TGTGCCAGCAGCTTGTCGGGGTTCTCACCCCTCCACTTT.